The next 10 T cell receptor beta chains were all read from a single sample in a study of T-cell memory formation after mild COVID-19. Via MiXCR, TCRdb re-called the 5' RACE reads, giving one row per CDR3 protein. The table lists roughly 110,000 distinct CDR3 sequences, approximately 22% of them singletons. The sample comprised PBMCs or a T cell subset sorted from them (not recorded which). The source of these receptors is a man younger than 35 who had mild COVID-19 (a few samples of this study predate the infection). Cell type and time point are not known.

This clonotype was detected ten times or more. The genes are TRBV30 and TRBJ1-1, with a possible D match to TRBD1 (5 bases). Germline-derived CDR1 and CDR2 are GTSNPN and SVGIG (reference sequence). The V end lost 1 base, the J end lost 3 bases, and 9 bases lay between the germline ends. This CDR3 is built from 13 residues. In DNA form, the CDR3 reads TGTGCCTGGAGTGGCGAGGGGTACACTGAAGCTTTCTTT. Its protein is CAWSGEGYTEAFF.

The chain carries TRBV2 and TRBJ1-1, with D possibly being TRBD1 (6 bases). Trimming shortened V by 9 bases and J by 7 bases, and 12 bases separated the two germline ends. Germline values: CDR1 SNHLY, CDR2 FYNNEI. This CDR3 spans 11 amino acids. The CDR3 loop reads CASVLRGEAFF. Written as DNA, the CDR3 is TGTGCCAGTGTCCTCAGGGGTGAAGCTTTCTTT.

This clonotype was seen once. The V and J genes are TRBV12-3 or TRBV12-4 and TRBJ2-7; the D gene is possibly TRBD2 (5 bases). V lost 5 bases to trimming and J lost 1 base, with 9 bases between them. This CDR3 comprises 13 residues. CDR3 DNA sequence: TGTGCCAGCAGTCCCACTAGTTCCTACGAGCAGTACTTC. The encoded protein is CASSPTSSYEQYF.

This chain links TRBV5-5 with TRBJ1-1; D unclear. The CDR3 is 14 residues long. The germline V and J ends were trimmed by 0 bases and 5 bases, with 11 bases remaining between them. Looked up from germline, CDR1 is SGHKS and CDR2 is YYEKEE (reference sequence). CDR3 nucleotide sequence: TGTGCCAGCAGCTTGGCCATCTCAGAGACTGAAGCTTTCTTT. Amino acid sequence: CASSLAISETEAFF.

This clonotype was seen more than once but under ten times. The chain recombines TRBV5-1 with TRBJ1-1, with D tentatively TRBD1 (6 bases). CDR1 SGHRS and CDR2 YFSETQ come from the germline V gene. This CDR3 region has 14 residues. V was cut by 4 bases and J by 2 bases, with 12 bases left in between. CDR3 DNA: TGCGCCAGCAGCGCCGACAGGTATAACACTGAAGCTTTCTTT. Its protein product is CASSADRYNTEAFF. The complete variable domain, with remaining parts taken from reference TRBV5-1 and TRBJ1-1, reads KAGVTQTPRYLIKTRGQQVTLSCSPISGHRSVSWYQQTPGQGLQFLFEYFSETQRNKGNFPGRFSGRQFSNSRSEMNVSTLELGDSALYLCASSADRYNTEAFFGQGTRLTVV.

J is TRBJ1-3 and V is TRBV4-3; no firm D call. V was trimmed by 4 bases and J by 0 bases, leaving 10 bases between them. The germline V gene has CDR1 LGHNA and CDR2 YSLEER. There are 15 residues in the CDR3. CDR3 residues: CASSPARASGNTIYF. The CDR3 nucleotides read TGCGCCAGCAGCCCAGCGAGGGCCTCTGGAAACACCATATATTTT.

This clonotype was observed a few times. The rearrangement uses TRBV12-3 or TRBV12-4 and TRBJ1-5, with TRBD1 identical over 9 bases. Unmatched junction bases numbered 4, after V lost 3 bases and J lost 7 bases. The CDR3 runs 14 residues. The CDR3 sequence: CASSFGTGLQPQHF. In nucleotides, the CDR3 is TGTGCCAGCAGTTTCGGGACAGGGCTCCAGCCCCAGCATTTT.

This clonotype occurred a few times. This chain links TRBV15 with TRBJ2-5; 7 nucleotides agree with TRBD1. Trimming took 1 base from V and 5 from J; bases not matched to a gene: 7. The CDR3 contains 15 residues. Per the germline V gene, CDR1 is LNHNV and CDR2 is YYDKDF (reference sequence). The CDR3: CATSRVTGITETQYF. The CDR3 DNA follows: TGTGCCACCAGCAGAGTGACAGGGATTACGGAGACCCAGTACTTC.

This chain uses TRBV5-1 with TRBJ1-1; D possibly corresponds to TRBD1 (5 bases). CDR3 size: 12 residues. Germline CDR1 reads SGHRS; CDR2 reads YFSETQ. V lost 0 bases to trimming and J lost 8 bases, with 8 bases between them. The CDR3 sequence: CASSLEQDEAFF. CDR3 bases: TGCGCCAGCAGCTTGGAACAGGACGAAGCTTTCTTT.

This clonotype was detected a few times. The rearrangement joins TRBV4-1 to TRBJ2-7; 12 nucleotides agree with TRBD1. The CDR3 spans 16 residues. The V and J ends lost 1 base and 5 bases, in that order; junction bases with no gene match: 6. Germline V gene lookup returns CDR1 MGHRA and CDR2 YSYEKL. CDR3 residues: CASSQGVGTGGDEQYF. DNA of the CDR3: TGCGCCAGCAGCCAAGGAGTTGGGACAGGGGGCGACGAGCAGTACTTC.